The rows below give T cell receptor beta chains drawn from one sample of a study of shared clonotypes between healthy human individuals. Some clones are missing from TCRdb's copy, which holds only in-frame ones; the method was immunoSEQ multiplex PCR. The sample includes some 2.1 million clones, over 85% seen only once; the top ten take roughly 1.1%. The material sequenced was naive CD8+ T cells sorted from blood. Receptors originate from a man aged 18 to 29 in good health. Both conserved end residues are part of each CDR3.

V	J	CDR3
TRBV7-9	TRBJ2-7	CASSQDEESPEQYF
TRBV7-6	TRBJ2-7	CASSLRTGNYEQYF
TRBV27	TRBJ2-5	CASSTNLQGAQETQYF
TRBV28	TRBJ1-5	CASSFDTWGNQPQHF
TRBV27	TRBJ2-7	CASSLTSGDLFYEQYF
TRBV6-5	TRBJ1-1	CASSRTGMNTEAFF
TRBV5-4	TRBJ1-1	CASSLDGGRGTEAFF
TRBV10-3	TRBJ2-4	CAISESSGRTKNIQYF
TRBV10-2	TRBJ2-2	CASSNTGELFF
TRBV7-9	TRBJ2-5	CASRPTGTPGETQYF
TRBV6-5	TRBJ1-1	CASSNRGGGNTEAFF
TRBV4-3	TRBJ2-1	CASSQVFGGSYNEQFF
TRBV27	TRBJ2-1	CASSLNPGQGTNEQFF
TRBV5-1	TRBJ2-3	CASTLDGDTQYF
TRBV13	TRBJ2-3	CASSFAVDTQYF
TRBV30	TRBJ2-7	CAWSGSYEQYF
TRBV7-9	TRBJ2-4	CASSSPGKNIQYF
TRBV19	TRBJ2-7	CASSPGLTTYEQYF
TRBV4-1	TRBJ2-7	CASSQGPTGGPLEDEQYF
TRBV18	TRBJ2-7	CASSLSRDSYEQYF
TRBV7-9	TRBJ2-2	CASSFGTGELFF
TRBV5-3	TRBJ2-7	CARSNPLNGDYEQYF
TRBV4-1	TRBJ2-7	CASSPPELAGTYEQYF
TRBV7-9	TRBJ2-7	CASNKPEGNPYEQYF
TRBV7-9	TRBJ2-1	CASSTSGGPNYNEQFF
TRBV5-1	TRBJ2-1	CASSSSRDRDQFF
TRBV6-5	TRBJ1-4	CASSYGQGREKLFF
TRBV30	TRBJ2-1	CAWSRGSGASNYNEQFF
TRBV4-1	TRBJ2-7	CASSQVSSYEQYF
TRBV9	TRBJ2-7	CASSVGGTSASYEQYF
TRBV7-9	TRBJ1-4	CASSGTGYRTNEKLFF
TRBV7-9	TRBJ2-7	CASTTDADYEQYF
TRBV10-3	TRBJ1-1	CATSVGTEAFF
TRBV11-1	TRBJ1-6	CASSAGQGNSPLHF
TRBV7-6	TRBJ1-1	CASSLPPTGENTEAFF
TRBV6-1	TRBJ2-1	CASSELSGGASDNEQFF
TRBV6-1	TRBJ1-1	CASSSDRLNTEAFF
TRBV28	TRBJ2-7	CASSSLPGGLTPGYEQYF
TRBV5-6	TRBJ2-1	CASSLRTSGSDEQFF
TRBV28	TRBJ2-5	CASSRDYTLQETQYF
TRBV5-1	TRBJ1-5	CASSLEGRGGGNQPQHF
TRBV27	TRBJ1-4	CAAGRTSNEKLFF
TRBV4-1	TRBJ2-1	CASSGPSSYNEQFF
TRBV25-1	TRBJ1-5	CASSNAGGHQPQHF
TRBV28	TRBJ2-7	CASSFPDRGGYEQYF
TRBV5-1	TRBJ2-7	CASSTPSDSYEQYF
TRBV29-1	TRBJ2-3	CSVVGSREYF
TRBV19	TRBJ2-7	CASSTTGGSEQYF
TRBV19	TRBJ1-1	CASSPSGGNTEAFF
TRBV4-3	TRBJ2-3	CASSQVWGGDADTQYF
TRBV28	TRBJ1-1	CASSFTGAEAFF
TRBV6-5	TRBJ2-3	CASSYSEGPDTQYF
TRBV19	TRBJ2-7	CASSLGPPASYEQYF
TRBV5-1	TRBJ2-7	CASSPLPRGEQYF